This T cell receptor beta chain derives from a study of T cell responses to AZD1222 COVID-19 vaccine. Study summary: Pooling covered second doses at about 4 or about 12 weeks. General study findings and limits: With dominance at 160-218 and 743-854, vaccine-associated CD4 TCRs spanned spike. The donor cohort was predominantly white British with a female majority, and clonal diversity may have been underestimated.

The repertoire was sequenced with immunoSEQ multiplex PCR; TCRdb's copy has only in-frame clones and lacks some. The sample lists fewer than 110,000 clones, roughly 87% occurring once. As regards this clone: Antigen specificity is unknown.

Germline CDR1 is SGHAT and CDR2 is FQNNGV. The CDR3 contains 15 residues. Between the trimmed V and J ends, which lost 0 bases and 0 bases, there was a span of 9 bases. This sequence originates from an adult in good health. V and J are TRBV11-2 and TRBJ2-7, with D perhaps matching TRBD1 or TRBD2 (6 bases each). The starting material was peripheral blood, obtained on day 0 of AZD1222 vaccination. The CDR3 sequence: CASSLDTGASYEQYF. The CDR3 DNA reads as TGTGCCAGCAGCTTAGACACGGGGGCCTCCTACGAGCAGTACTTC. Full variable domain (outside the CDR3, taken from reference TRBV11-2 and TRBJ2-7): EAGVAQSPRYKIIEKRQSVAFWCNPISGHATLYWYQQILGQGPKLLIQFQNNGVVDDSQLPKDRFSAERLKGVDSTLKIQPAKLEDSAVYLCASSLDTGASYEQYFGPGTRLTVT.